This T cell receptor beta chain was found in a study of cytomegalovirus exposure and HLA in healthy donors. This CDR3 region has 14 residues. Per germline, CDR1 MNHEY and CDR2 SMNVEV (reference sequence). The ends were cut back, 1 base at V and 1 base at J, with 7 bases in the middle. It was with 60 Vbeta and 13 Jbeta primers that the PCR ran. The method was immunoSEQ multiplex PCR; TCRdb's version includes in-frame clones alone and lacks a portion of them. The sample records 110,000 to 150,000 clones, around 80% being singletons. Specimen: PBMCs. The rearrangement links TRBV27 to TRBJ2-5; D is ambiguous. This TCR was sampled from a man aged 40-49 years in good health and CMV-seropositive. CDR3 DNA: TGTGCCAGCAGTTTATATAACAGCCAAGAGACCCAGTACTTC. This translates into CASSLYNSQETQYF.